The 4 T cell receptor beta chains presented below share a single source sample, sequenced in a study of blood T cell repertoires in COVID-19. Assay: immunoSEQ multiplex PCR; the TCRdb copy retains only in-frame clones and omits some. The top ten clones hold over 2.5% of a sample with about 130,000 clones, about 86% of them seen once. The sample was peripheral blood. The receptors come from an elderly woman with acute or convalescent COVID-19.

This rearrangement joins TRBV11-2 to TRBJ1-2, with 11 bases matching TRBD1. V trimming: 0 bases; J trimming: 5 bases; junction bases outside the gene matches: 2. Germline V CDR1 and CDR2: SGHAT, FQNNGV. The length of the CDR3 is 15 residues. The CDR3 DNA follows: TGTGCCAGCAGCTTAGAGGACAGGGGGCCGTATGGCTACACCTTC. Translated, it gives CASSLEDRGPYGYTF. The full variable domain, completed using reference TRBV11-2 and TRBJ1-2, is EAGVAQSPRYKIIEKRQSVAFWCNPISGHATLYWYQQILGQGPKLLIQFQNNGVVDDSQLPKDRFSAERLKGVDSTLKIQPAKLEDSAVYLCASSLEDRGPYGYTFGSGTRLTVV.

J is TRBJ1-1 and V is TRBV4-1, with 9 bases fitting TRBD1. V lost 4 bases and J lost 5; bases outside the gene matches: 8. The germline CDR1 and CDR2 sequences are MGHRA and YSYEKL. This CDR3 is built from 15 residues. The CDR3 loop reads CASSPSDRGGTEAFF. The CDR3 bases are TGCGCCAGCAGCCCGTCAGACAGGGGGGGAACTGAAGCTTTCTTT.

This chain links TRBV2 with TRBJ1-4, with TRBD1 as a possible D gene (5 bases). Germline V CDR1 and CDR2: SNHLY, FYNNEI. Trimming removed 3 bases from V and 0 bases from J, with 8 bases in between. This CDR3 region has 15 residues. CDR3 protein: CASSDLTATNEKLFF. The DNA of the CDR3 is TGTGCCAGCAGTGATTTGACAGCAACTAATGAAAAACTGTTTTTT.

The CDR3 DNA is TGTGCCAGCAGTGGAGGGAGGTCCACTAATGAAAAACTGTTTTTT. Amino acids: CASSGGRSTNEKLFF. V gene TRBV2 combines with J gene TRBJ1-4; D gene uncertain. There are 15 residues in the CDR3. Trimming removed 4 bases at V and 2 bases at J, with 11 bases between. Germline CDR1 SNHLY, CDR2 FYNNEI.